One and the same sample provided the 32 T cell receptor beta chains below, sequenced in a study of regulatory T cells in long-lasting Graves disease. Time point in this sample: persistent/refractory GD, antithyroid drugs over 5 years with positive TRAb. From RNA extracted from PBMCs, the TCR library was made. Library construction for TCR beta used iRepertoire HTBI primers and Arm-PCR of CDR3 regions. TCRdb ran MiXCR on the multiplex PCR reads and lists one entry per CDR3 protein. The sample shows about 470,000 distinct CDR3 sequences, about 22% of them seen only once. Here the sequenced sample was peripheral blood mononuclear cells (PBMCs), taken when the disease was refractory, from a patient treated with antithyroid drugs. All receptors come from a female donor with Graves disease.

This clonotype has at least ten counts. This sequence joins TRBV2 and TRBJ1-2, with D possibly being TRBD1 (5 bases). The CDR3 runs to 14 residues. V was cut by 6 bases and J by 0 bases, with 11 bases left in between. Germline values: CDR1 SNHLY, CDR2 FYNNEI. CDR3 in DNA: TGTGCCAGCAGGCCCGCGGGGGCTAACTATGGCTACACCTTC. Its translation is CASRPAGANYGYTF.

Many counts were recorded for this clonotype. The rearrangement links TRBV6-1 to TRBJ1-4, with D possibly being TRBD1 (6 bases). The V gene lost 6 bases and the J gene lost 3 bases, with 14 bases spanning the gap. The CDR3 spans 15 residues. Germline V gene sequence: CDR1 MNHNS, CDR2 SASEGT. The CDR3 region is CASRPLQGANEKLFF. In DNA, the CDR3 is TGTGCCAGCAGACCCCTACAGGGTGCTAATGAAAAACTGTTTTTT.

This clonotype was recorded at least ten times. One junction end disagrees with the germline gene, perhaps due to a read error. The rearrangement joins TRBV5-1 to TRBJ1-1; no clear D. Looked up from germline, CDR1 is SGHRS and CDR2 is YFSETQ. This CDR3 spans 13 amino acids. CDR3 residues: CASSLAQNTEAFF. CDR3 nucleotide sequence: TGTGCCAGCAGCTTAGCTCAAAACACTGAAGCTTTCTTT.

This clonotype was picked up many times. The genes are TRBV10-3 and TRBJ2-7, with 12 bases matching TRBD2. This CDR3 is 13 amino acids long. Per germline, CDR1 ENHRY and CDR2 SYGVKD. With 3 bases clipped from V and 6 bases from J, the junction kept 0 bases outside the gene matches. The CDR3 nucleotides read TGTGCCATCAGTGAACTAGCGGGGGGCGAGCAGTACTTC. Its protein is CAISELAGGEQYF.

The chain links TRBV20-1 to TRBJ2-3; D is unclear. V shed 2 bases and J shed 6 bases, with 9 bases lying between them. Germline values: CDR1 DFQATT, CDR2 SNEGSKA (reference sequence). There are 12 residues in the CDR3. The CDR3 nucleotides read TGCAGTGCTAGAACCGCTGGGGATACGCAGTATTTT. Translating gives CSARTAGDTQYF.

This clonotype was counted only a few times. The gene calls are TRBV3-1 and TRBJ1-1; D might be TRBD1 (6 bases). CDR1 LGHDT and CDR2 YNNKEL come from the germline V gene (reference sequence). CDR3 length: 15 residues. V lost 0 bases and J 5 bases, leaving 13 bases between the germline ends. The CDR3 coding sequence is TGTGCCAGCAGCCAAGACCTACAGGGTACGACTGAAGCTTTCTTT. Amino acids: CASSQDLQGTTEAFF.

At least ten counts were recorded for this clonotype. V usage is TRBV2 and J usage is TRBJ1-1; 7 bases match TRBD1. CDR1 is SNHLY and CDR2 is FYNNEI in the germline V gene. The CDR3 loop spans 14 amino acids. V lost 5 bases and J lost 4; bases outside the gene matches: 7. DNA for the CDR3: TGTGCCAGCAGTCTACAGGGGATTAGCACTGAAGCTTTCTTT. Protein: CASSLQGISTEAFF.

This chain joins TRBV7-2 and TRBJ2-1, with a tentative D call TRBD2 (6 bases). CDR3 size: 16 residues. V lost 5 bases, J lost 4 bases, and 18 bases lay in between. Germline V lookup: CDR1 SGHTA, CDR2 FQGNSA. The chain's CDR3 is CASSRGTDPQYNEQFF. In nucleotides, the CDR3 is TGTGCCAGCAGCCGGGGGACGGATCCGCAGTACAATGAGCAGTTCTTC.

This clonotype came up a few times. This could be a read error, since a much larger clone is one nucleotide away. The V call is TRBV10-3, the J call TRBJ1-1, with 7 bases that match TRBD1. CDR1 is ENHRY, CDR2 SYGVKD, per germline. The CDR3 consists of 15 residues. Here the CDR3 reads CAVRLAGGMNTEAFF. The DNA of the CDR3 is TGTGCCGTCAGACTGGCAGGGGGGATGAACACTGAAGCTTTCTTT.

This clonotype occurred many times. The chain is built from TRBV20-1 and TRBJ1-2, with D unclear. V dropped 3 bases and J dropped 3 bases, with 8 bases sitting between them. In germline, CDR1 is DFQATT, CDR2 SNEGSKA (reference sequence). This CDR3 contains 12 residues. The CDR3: CSASPSYYGYTF. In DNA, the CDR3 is TGCAGTGCTAGCCCCTCCTACTATGGCTACACCTTC.

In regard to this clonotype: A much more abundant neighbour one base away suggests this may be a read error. In DNA, the CDR3 is TGTGCCAACAGCTCCCGGGACGGTATCTACTCCTACGAGCAGTACTTC. Protein sequence: CANSSRDGIYSYEQYF. This rearrangement joins TRBV7-2 to TRBJ2-7, with D perhaps TRBD1 or TRBD2 (5 bases each). This CDR3 has 16 amino acids. The germline V gene has CDR1 SGHTA and CDR2 FQGNSA.

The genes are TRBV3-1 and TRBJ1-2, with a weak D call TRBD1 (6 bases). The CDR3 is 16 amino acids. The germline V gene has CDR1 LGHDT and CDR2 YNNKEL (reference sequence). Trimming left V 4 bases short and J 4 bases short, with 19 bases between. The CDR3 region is CASSPAGWAGAYGYTF. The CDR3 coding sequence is TGTGCCAGCAGCCCCGCAGGTTGGGCGGGGGCCTATGGCTACACCTTC. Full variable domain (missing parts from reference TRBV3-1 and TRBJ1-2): DTAVSQTPKYLVTQMGNDKSIKCEQNLGHDTMYWYKQDSKKFLKIMFSYNNKELIINETVPNRFSPKSPDKAHLNLHINSLELGDSAVYFCASSPAGWAGAYGYTFGSGTRLTVV.

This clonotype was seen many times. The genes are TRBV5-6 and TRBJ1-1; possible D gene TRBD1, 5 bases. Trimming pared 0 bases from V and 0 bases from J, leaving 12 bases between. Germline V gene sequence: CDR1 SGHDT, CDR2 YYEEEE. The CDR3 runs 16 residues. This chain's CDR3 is CASSLEGRGVNTEAFF. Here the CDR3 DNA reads TGTGCCAGCAGCTTGGAGGGGAGAGGCGTGAACACTGAAGCTTTCTTT. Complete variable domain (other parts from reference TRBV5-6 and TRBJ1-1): DAGVTQSPTHLIKTRGQQVTLRCSPKSGHDTVSWYQQALGQGPQFIFQYYEEEERQRGNFPDRFSGHQFPNYSSELNVNALLLGDSALYLCASSLEGRGVNTEAFFGQGTRLTVV.

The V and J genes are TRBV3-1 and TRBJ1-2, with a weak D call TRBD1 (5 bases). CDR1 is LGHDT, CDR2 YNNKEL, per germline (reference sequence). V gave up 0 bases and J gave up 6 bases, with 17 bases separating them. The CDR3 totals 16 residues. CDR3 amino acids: CASSQDSGISGDGYTF. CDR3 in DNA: TGTGCCAGCAGCCAAGATTCGGGGATTTCGGGGGATGGCTACACCTTC.

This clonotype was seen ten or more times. CDR3 bases: TGTGCCAGCAGTCCCGGGACCATCCCTGAAAAACTGTTTTTT. Translation gives CASSPGTIPEKLFF. The V gene is TRBV12-3 or TRBV12-4, the J gene TRBJ1-4; weak D call: TRBD1 (5 bases). Trimming pared 5 bases from V and 7 bases from J, leaving 14 bases between. The CDR3 is 14 residues long.

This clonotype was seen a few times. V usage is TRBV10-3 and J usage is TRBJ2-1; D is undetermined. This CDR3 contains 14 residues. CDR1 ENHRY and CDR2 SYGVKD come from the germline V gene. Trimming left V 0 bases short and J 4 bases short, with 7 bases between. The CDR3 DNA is TGTGCCATCAGTGAGTCGAGCGATTACAATGAGCAGTTCTTC. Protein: CAISESSDYNEQFF.

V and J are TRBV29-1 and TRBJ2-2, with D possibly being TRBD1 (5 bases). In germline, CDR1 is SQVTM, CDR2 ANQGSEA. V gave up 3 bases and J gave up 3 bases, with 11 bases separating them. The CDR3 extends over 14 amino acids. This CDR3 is CSVDKGVDTGELFF. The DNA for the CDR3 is TGCAGCGTTGACAAAGGGGTCGACACCGGGGAGCTGTTTTTT.

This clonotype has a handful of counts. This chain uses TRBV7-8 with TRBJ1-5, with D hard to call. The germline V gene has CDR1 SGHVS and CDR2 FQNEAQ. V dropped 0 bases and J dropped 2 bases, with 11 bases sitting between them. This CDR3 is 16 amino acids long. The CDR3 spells CASSLAAGYRNQPQHF. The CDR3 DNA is TGTGCCAGCAGCTTAGCGGCGGGGTACCGCAATCAGCCCCAGCATTTT. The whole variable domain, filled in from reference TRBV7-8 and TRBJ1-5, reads GAGVSQSPRYKVAKRGQDVALRCDPISGHVSLFWYQQALGQGPEFLTYFQNEAQLDKSGLPSDRFFAERPEGSVSTLKIQRTQQEDSAVYLCASSLAAGYRNQPQHFGDGTRLSIL.

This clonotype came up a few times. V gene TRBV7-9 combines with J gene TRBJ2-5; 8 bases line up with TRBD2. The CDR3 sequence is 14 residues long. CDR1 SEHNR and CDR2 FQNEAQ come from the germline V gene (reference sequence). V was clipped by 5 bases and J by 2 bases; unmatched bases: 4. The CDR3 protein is CASSTTSGQETQYF. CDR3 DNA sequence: TGTGCCAGCAGCACAACTAGCGGACAAGAGACCCAGTACTTC.

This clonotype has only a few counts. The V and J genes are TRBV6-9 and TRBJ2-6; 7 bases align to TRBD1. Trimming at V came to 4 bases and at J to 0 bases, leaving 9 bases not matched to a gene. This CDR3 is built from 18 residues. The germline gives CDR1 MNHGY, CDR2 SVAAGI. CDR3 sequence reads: CASSLDRVDFSGANVLTF. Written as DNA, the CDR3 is TGTGCCAGCAGTTTAGACAGGGTTGACTTCTCTGGGGCCAACGTCCTGACTTTC.

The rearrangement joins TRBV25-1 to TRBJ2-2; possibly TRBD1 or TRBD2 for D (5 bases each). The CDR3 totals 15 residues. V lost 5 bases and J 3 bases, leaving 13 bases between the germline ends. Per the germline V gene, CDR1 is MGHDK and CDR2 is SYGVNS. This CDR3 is CASSRTGTYTGELFF. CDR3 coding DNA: TGTGCCAGCAGTCGAACCGGGACCTACACCGGGGAGCTGTTTTTT.

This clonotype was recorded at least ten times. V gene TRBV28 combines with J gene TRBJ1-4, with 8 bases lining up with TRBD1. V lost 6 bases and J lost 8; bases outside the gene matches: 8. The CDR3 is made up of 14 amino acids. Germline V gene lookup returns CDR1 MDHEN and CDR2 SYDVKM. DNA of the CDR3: TGTGCCAGCAGCTTGGACAGGGACGAGGAAAAACTGTTTTTT. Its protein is CASSLDRDEEKLFF.

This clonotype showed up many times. CDR3 DNA sequence: TGTGCCAGCAGTCCCCCCCAGGGTGCGAACACTGAAGCTTTCTTT. It specifies CASSPPQGANTEAFF. V is TRBV6-1 and J is TRBJ1-1; D may be TRBD1 (5 bases). Germline assignment: CDR1 MNHNS and CDR2 SASEGT. With 5 bases removed from V and 1 base from J, the gap between germline ends came to 14 bases. This CDR3 is built from 15 residues.

As DNA, the CDR3 is TGTGCCAGCAGCTTAGGGGACAGGGTTGCCAAAAACATTCAGTACTTC. Encoded protein: CASSLGDRVAKNIQYF. This sequence joins TRBV7-9 and TRBJ2-4; 9 nucleotides agree with TRBD1. Germline V gene sequence: CDR1 SEHNR, CDR2 FQNEAQ (reference sequence). The CDR3 is made up of 16 amino acids. Trimming at V came to 1 base and at J to 1 base, leaving 2 bases not matched to a gene.

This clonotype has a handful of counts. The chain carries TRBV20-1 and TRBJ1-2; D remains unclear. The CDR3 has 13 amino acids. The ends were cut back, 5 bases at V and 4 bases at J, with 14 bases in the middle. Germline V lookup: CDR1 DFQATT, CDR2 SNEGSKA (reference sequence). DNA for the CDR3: TGCAGTGCTCAAACCGGGTTTTCCTATGGCTACACCTTC. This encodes CSAQTGFSYGYTF.

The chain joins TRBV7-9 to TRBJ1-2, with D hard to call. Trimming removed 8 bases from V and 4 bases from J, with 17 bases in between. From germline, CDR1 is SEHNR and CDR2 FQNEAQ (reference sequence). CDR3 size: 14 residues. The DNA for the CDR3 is TGTGCCAGCCAGAGGAGCGAAGCCCTCTATGGCTACACCTTC. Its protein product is CASQRSEALYGYTF.

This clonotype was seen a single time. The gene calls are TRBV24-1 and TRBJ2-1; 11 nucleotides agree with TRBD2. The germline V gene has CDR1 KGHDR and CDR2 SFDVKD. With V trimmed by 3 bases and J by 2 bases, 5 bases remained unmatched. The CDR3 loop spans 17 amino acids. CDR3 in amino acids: CATSDDGTSGAYNEQFF. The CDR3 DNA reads TGTGCCACCAGTGATGATGGGACTAGCGGAGCCTACAATGAGCAGTTCTTC.

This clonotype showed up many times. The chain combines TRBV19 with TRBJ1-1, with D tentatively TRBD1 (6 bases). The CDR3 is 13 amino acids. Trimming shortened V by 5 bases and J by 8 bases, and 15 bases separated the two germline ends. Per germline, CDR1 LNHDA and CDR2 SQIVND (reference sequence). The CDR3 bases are TGTGCCAGTAGTTTGCAGACAGGCACGGAAGCTTTCTTT. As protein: CASSLQTGTEAFF.

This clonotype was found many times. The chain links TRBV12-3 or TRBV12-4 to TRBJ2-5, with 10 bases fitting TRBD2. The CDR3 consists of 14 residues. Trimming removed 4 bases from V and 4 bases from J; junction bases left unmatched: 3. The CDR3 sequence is CASSSSGRAETQYF. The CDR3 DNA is TGTGCCAGCAGTTCCAGCGGGAGGGCAGAGACCCAGTACTTC.

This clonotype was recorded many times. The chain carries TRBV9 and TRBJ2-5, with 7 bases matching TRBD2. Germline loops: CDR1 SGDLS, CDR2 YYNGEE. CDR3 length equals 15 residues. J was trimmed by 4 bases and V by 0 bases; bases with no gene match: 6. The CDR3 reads CASSVGTGGVETQYF. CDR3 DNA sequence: TGTGCCAGCAGCGTAGGAACGGGAGGAGTAGAGACCCAGTACTTC.

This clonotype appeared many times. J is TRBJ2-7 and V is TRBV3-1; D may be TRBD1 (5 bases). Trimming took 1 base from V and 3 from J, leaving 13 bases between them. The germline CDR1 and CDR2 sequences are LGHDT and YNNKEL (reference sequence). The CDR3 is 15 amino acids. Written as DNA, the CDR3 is TGTGCCAGCAGCCAAGGCCTGGACATATTCTACGAGCAGTACTTC. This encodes CASSQGLDIFYEQYF.

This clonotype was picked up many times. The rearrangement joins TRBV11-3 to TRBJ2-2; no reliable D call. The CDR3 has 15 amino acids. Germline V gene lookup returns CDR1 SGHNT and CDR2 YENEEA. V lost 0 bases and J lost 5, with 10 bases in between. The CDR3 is CASSLDTASTGELFF. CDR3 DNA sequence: TGTGCCAGCAGCTTAGATACGGCATCGACCGGGGAGCTGTTTTTT.